Below are 29 T cell receptor beta chains sequenced from a single sample in a study of control samples from healthy donors and cancer patients. Data came from immunoSEQ multiplex PCR; TCRdb stores just in-frame clones and leaves some out. The sample shows about 220,000 clones, just under 95% of them seen only once. Material: blood. Receptors originate from a man aged 50 or older in good health.

J is TRBJ1-5 and V is TRBV7-2; D is ambiguous. V dropped 2 bases and J dropped 0 bases, with 2 bases sitting between them. This CDR3 has 13 residues. Germline assignment: CDR1 SGHTA and CDR2 FQGNSA. The CDR3 sequence is CASSLTSNQPQHF. For the CDR3, the DNA is TGTGCCAGCAGCTTAACTAGCAATCAGCCCCAGCATTTT.

Concerning this clone itself: The sample contains more than one DNA sequence encoding this CDR3. The chain uses TRBV7-2 and TRBJ1-1; maybe TRBD1 (5 bases). The CDR3 runs 13 residues. Trimming took off 2 bases at V and 3 bases at J, with 7 bases between the two ends. Germline CDR1 and CDR2: SGHTA and FQGNSA. CDR3 protein: CASSLQGDTEAFF. CDR3 DNA sequence: TGTGCCAGCAGCTTACAAGGGGACACTGAAGCTTTCTTT.

The CDR3 coding sequence is TGTGCCAGTAGGCGTTCCGGGACAGGGGCCGTGAACACTGAAGCTTTCTTT. It yields the protein CASRRSGTGAVNTEAFF. The chain is built from TRBV19 and TRBJ1-1; 10 bases agree with TRBD1. Germline V gene sequence: CDR1 LNHDA, CDR2 SQIVND (reference sequence). The V and J ends lost 6 bases and 0 bases, in that order; junction bases with no gene match: 10. The CDR3 totals 17 residues.

As concerns this clone: The germline gene is not matched at one end of the junction; a read error may be the cause. The CDR3 sequence: CASSPLGTEAFF. The CDR3 nucleotides read TGTGCCAGCTCGCCACTGGGCACTGAAGCTTTCTTT. This chain connects TRBV18 to TRBJ1-1; no definite D call. CDR3 length: 12 residues. The germline V gene has CDR1 KGHSH and CDR2 LQKENI. Complete variable domain (other parts from reference TRBV18 and TRBJ1-1): NAGVMQNPRHLVRRRGQEARLRCSPMKGHSHVYWYRQLPEEGLKFMVYLQKENIIDESGMPKERFSAEFPKEGPSILRIQQVVRGDSAAYFCASSPLGTEAFFGQGTRLTVV.

The chain recombines TRBV11-2 with TRBJ1-2; 7 bases line up with TRBD1. The CDR3 consists of 15 residues. Per germline, CDR1 SGHAT and CDR2 FQNNGV. Losses at the gene ends were 5 bases for V and 6 bases for J; bases not matched to a gene: 12. The CDR3 here is CASSRRLAGTDGYTF. The CDR3 region has the DNA TGTGCCAGCAGCAGACGCCTGGCAGGGACAGATGGCTACACCTTC.

The CDR3 DNA is TGTGCCAGCAGCCAAGTCAGGGACACTGAAGCTTTCTTT. This translates into CASSQVRDTEAFF. The rearrangement joins TRBV3-1 (or the pseudogene TRBV3-2) to TRBJ1-1; maybe TRBD1 (5 bases). The CDR3 consists of 13 residues. Trimming removed 1 base from V and 3 bases from J, with 6 bases in between. CDR1 and CDR2 (germline): LGHDT, YNNKEL (reference sequence).

The chain's CDR3 is CATSDAGRGESQPQHF. In DNA, the CDR3 is TGTGCCACCAGTGACGCCGGCAGGGGAGAATCACAGCCCCAGCATTTT. The rearrangement links TRBV24-1 to TRBJ1-5, with a possible D match to TRBD1 (6 bases). The length of the CDR3 is 16 residues. Germline V gene sequence: CDR1 KGHDR, CDR2 SFDVKD. Trimming removed 4 bases at V and 7 bases at J, with 19 bases between.

This clone was seen a single time. The gene calls are TRBV7-9 and TRBJ1-1, with D uncertain. The CDR3 has 12 residues. CDR1 is SEHNR, CDR2 FQNEAQ, per germline (reference sequence). Trimming left V 2 bases short and J 7 bases short, with 8 bases between. CDR3 residues: CASSLRRDEAFF. The CDR3 DNA reads TGTGCCAGCAGCTTAAGGCGGGATGAAGCTTTCTTT.

The rearrangement links TRBV15 to TRBJ1-5; TRBD1 is a possible D gene (6 bases). V lost 0 bases and J lost 0, with 12 bases in between. The germline gives CDR1 LNHNV, CDR2 YYDKDF (reference sequence). This CDR3 is built from 17 residues. The CDR3 here is CATSRETGALSNQPQHF. DNA of the CDR3: TGTGCCACCAGCAGAGAGACGGGGGCGCTTAGCAATCAGCCCCAGCATTTT.

In nucleotides, the CDR3 is TGTGCCAGCAGTTCCCTAGACAGGCCAGAGCAGTTCTTC. Amino acids: CASSSLDRPEQFF. The chain employs TRBV6-5 and TRBJ2-1; perhaps TRBD1 as D (6 bases). Germline CDR1 is MNHEY and CDR2 is SVGAGI. This CDR3 comprises 13 residues. The V and J ends lost 4 bases and 10 bases respectively, with 14 bases between them.

The chain combines TRBV7-2 with TRBJ1-1; D is undetermined. Germline V gene lookup returns CDR1 SGHTA and CDR2 FQGNSA. The CDR3 is made up of 17 amino acids. V shed 3 bases and J shed 0 bases, with 17 bases lying between them. The CDR3 bases are TGTGCCAGCAGCTTCGTTCCTGTCGTTACCATGAACACTGAAGCTTTCTTT. This gives the protein CASSFVPVVTMNTEAFF.

J is TRBJ2-5 and V is TRBV19; 11 nucleotides match TRBD2. Germline CDR1 is LNHDA and CDR2 is SQIVND (reference sequence). V shed 3 bases and J 2 bases; nucleotides not matched to a gene: 5. The CDR3 consists of 16 residues. CDR3 nucleotide sequence: TGTGCCAGTAGTATCTGGGGACTAGCGGAGCAAGAGACCCAGTACTTC. It is translated as CASSIWGLAEQETQYF.

In its sample, this clone was seen once. The V gene is TRBV7-2, the J gene TRBJ1-1; TRBD1 might be the D (6 bases). The germline CDR1 and CDR2 sequences are SGHTA and FQGNSA. The CDR3 length is 14 residues. Trimming left V 5 bases short and J 6 bases short, with 16 bases between. The CDR3 reads CASSLRRGEAEAFF. In nucleotides, the CDR3 is TGTGCCAGCAGCCTAAGGAGGGGGGAAGCTGAAGCTTTCTTT.

J is TRBJ1-4 and V is TRBV4-3; 10 nucleotides align to TRBD1. The CDR3 is 18 residues long. The germline V gene encodes CDR1 LGHNA and CDR2 YSLEER. The J segment lost 7 bases and the V segment lost 1 base, leaving 12 bases of the junction unmatched. CDR3: CASSQGSGTGEGGEKLFF. The CDR3, as DNA: TGCGCCAGCAGCCAAGGGAGTGGGACAGGGGAAGGAGGTGAAAAACTGTTTTTT.

This chain joins TRBV7-8 and TRBJ2-2; 8 bases fit TRBD1. Trimming took 3 bases from V and 0 from J; bases not matched to a gene: 3. This CDR3 has 16 residues. Germline assignment: CDR1 SGHVS and CDR2 FQNEAQ. This CDR3 is CASSFNRGTNTGELFF. As DNA, the CDR3 is TGTGCCAGCAGCTTTAACAGGGGGACGAACACCGGGGAGCTGTTTTTT.

The chain is built from TRBV4-1 and TRBJ1-2; D call uncertain. V was trimmed by 0 bases and J by 6 bases, leaving 14 bases between them. The CDR3 has 15 residues. Germline V CDR1 and CDR2: MGHRA, YSYEKL. CDR3 in DNA: TGCGCCAGCAGCCAAGAGGGTAGAGGGAACGATGGCTACACCTTC. This gives the protein CASSQEGRGNDGYTF.

This CDR3 is CASSWGSTVLNQPQHF. CDR3 nucleotide sequence: TGTGCCAGCAGCTGGGGGTCGACAGTTCTAAATCAGCCCCAGCATTTT. The chain is built from TRBV7-2 and TRBJ1-5; a possible D gene is TRBD1 (5 bases). This CDR3 region has 16 residues. Germline V lookup: CDR1 SGHTA, CDR2 FQGNSA. Trimming cost V 4 bases and J 4 bases, with 17 bases left between them.

V gene TRBV6-2 or TRBV6-3 combines with J gene TRBJ2-3, with D unresolved. Trimming cost V 1 base and J 0 bases, with 5 bases left between them. The CDR3 length is 14 residues. Germline CDR1 MNHEY, CDR2 SVGEGT. For the CDR3, the DNA is TGTGCCAGCAGTTACTACGGTAGCACAGATACGCAGTATTTT. Amino acids: CASSYYGSTDTQYF.

The chain is built from TRBV12-3 or TRBV12-4 and TRBJ2-3; no definite D call. The CDR3 length is 11 residues. The V end was cut by 6 bases, the J end by 5 bases, with 6 bases between. CDR3 sequence reads: CASSGKDTQYF. The CDR3 DNA reads as TGTGCCAGCAGCGGAAAAGATACGCAGTATTTT.

The chain couples TRBV3-1 (or the pseudogene TRBV3-2) to TRBJ1-3, with D maybe TRBD1 (6 bases). V lost 7 bases and J lost 0, with 16 bases in between. This CDR3 contains 16 residues. Germline-derived CDR1 and CDR2 are LGHDT and YNNKEL (reference sequence). CDR3 sequence (DNA): TGTGCCAGCAAGTCGCCAGGGGCCCACTCTGGAAACACCATATATTTT. Translated, it gives CASKSPGAHSGNTIYF.

About this clone itself: At one end, the junction sequence differs from germline, possibly due to a read error. CDR3 DNA sequence: TGTGCCAGTAGCCTAACCGGGACAGCTTACAATGAGCAGTTCTTC. Its protein product is CASSLTGTAYNEQFF. The J gene is TRBJ2-1, the V gene TRBV3-1 (or the pseudogene TRBV3-2); 7 positions agree with TRBD1. This CDR3 region has 15 residues. CDR1 and CDR2 from the germline V gene are LGHDT and YNNKEL (reference sequence).

The chain has TRBV5-1 and TRBJ1-5; D perhaps matches TRBD1 (5 bases). Germline V gene data show CDR1 as SGHRS and CDR2 as YFSETQ. The CDR3 contains 15 residues. Trimming took 1 base from V and 2 from J, leaving 10 bases between them. This chain's CDR3 is CASSLNAGGNQPQHF. As DNA, the CDR3 is TGCGCCAGCAGCTTGAACGCGGGGGGCAATCAGCCCCAGCATTTT. Drawing the rest from reference TRBV5-1 and TRBJ1-5, the complete variable domain is KAGVTQTPRYLIKTRGQQVTLSCSPISGHRSVSWYQQTPGQGLQFLFEYFSETQRNKGNFPGRFSGRQFSNSRSEMNVSTLELGDSALYLCASSLNAGGNQPQHFGDGTRLSIL.

This clone showed up just once. Other DNA sequences from this sample encode an identical CDR3 as well. The chain employs TRBV5-1 and TRBJ2-5; perhaps TRBD2 as D (6 bases). V dropped 4 bases and J dropped 2 bases, with 12 bases sitting between them. Germline loops: CDR1 SGHRS, CDR2 YFSETQ. CDR3 size: 14 residues. This chain's CDR3 is CASSLGRGQETQYF. CDR3 sequence (DNA): TGCGCCAGCAGCCTAGGGCGGGGTCAAGAGACCCAGTACTTC.

The chain employs TRBV5-3 and TRBJ1-5, with 8 positions matching TRBD1. TRBV5-3 qualifies as an ORF whose function is uncertain. Trimming cost V 0 bases and J 6 bases; bases outside gene matches: 11. The CDR3 runs 17 residues. The CDR3 DNA is TGTGCCAGAAGCTTGGACAGGGGGGGATTGGGCTCTCAGCCCCAGCATTTT. As protein: CARSLDRGGLGSQPQHF.

This clone was seen a handful of times. V gene TRBV5-1 combines with J gene TRBJ2-5; TRBD1 might be the D (6 bases). Germline V lookup: CDR1 SGHRS, CDR2 YFSETQ. The CDR3 loop spans 16 amino acids. V shed 0 bases and J shed 0 bases, with 12 bases lying between them. CDR3 in DNA: TGCGCCAGCAGCTTGGTAGGGGACATATACCAAGAGACCCAGTACTTC. It yields the protein CASSLVGDIYQETQYF.

This chain uses TRBV19 with TRBJ1-1; D uncertain. There are 14 residues in the CDR3. CDR1 LNHDA and CDR2 SQIVND come from the germline V gene (reference sequence). Trimming took 4 bases from V and 0 from J, leaving 9 bases between them. The CDR3 nucleotides are TGTGCCAGTAGTAGCGTAGGGATGAACACTGAAGCTTTCTTT. Protein sequence: CASSSVGMNTEAFF.

The chain carries TRBV28 and TRBJ1-4; D not certain. Per the germline V gene, CDR1 is MDHEN and CDR2 is SYDVKM. V lost 6 bases, J lost 4 bases, and 12 bases lay in between. The CDR3 is 14 amino acids. The CDR3 nucleotides are TGTGCCAGCAGAACACACGGACTTAATGAAAAACTGTTTTTT. Amino acids: CASRTHGLNEKLFF.

V usage is TRBV3-1 (or the pseudogene TRBV3-2) and J usage is TRBJ2-5, with no clear D. In germline, CDR1 is LGHDT, CDR2 YNNKEL (reference sequence). Trimming took 10 bases from V and 5 from J, leaving 11 bases between them. The CDR3 sequence is 11 residues long. In nucleotides, the CDR3 is TGTGCCACTACGTTCTGGGAGACCCAGTACTTC. Residues: CATTFWETQYF.

This clone came up once. V gene TRBV7-9 combines with J gene TRBJ1-1, with D maybe TRBD1 (5 bases). This CDR3 is built from 13 residues. Germline V gene sequence: CDR1 SEHNR, CDR2 FQNEAQ (reference sequence). The V gene lost 5 bases and the J gene lost 10 bases, with 17 bases spanning the gap. CDR3 DNA: TGTGCCAGCAGCCGCGGGGCCCTGGAGACAGCTTTCTTT. Its translation: CASSRGALETAFF.